Listed here are 25 T cell receptor beta chains from one sample, sequenced in a study of T cells after posttransplantation cyclophosphamide. Only in-frame clones appear in the TCRdb table, and some are missing; sequencing was by immunoSEQ multiplex PCR. This sample has thousands of clones, each found more than once. Busulfan-fludarabine conditioning, marrow transplant, and cyclophosphamide on days +3 and +4 were administered. The sample in question was PBMCs, obtained about 57 weeks after allogeneic stem cell transplant with posttransplant cyclophosphamide. The source of these receptors is a male patient between 60 and 69 years old who received an allogeneic stem cell transplant from a related donor, was CMV-positive, and had acute GVHD only. Some T cells may arise from the graft donor.

This clone has ten or more counts. This chain uses TRBV4-1 with TRBJ1-1; possible D gene TRBD1, 6 bases. V shed 3 bases and J shed 5 bases, with 13 bases lying between them. CDR1 MGHRA and CDR2 YSYEKL come from the germline V gene. This CDR3 has 14 amino acids. CDR3 loop: CASSQGTLLTEAFF. DNA for the CDR3: TGCGCCAGCAGCCAGGGGACATTACTGACTGAAGCTTTCTTT.

At least ten counts were recorded for this clone. The chain combines TRBV7-2 with TRBJ2-2; D is unclear. The germline V gene has CDR1 SGHTA and CDR2 FQGNSA. The CDR3 spans 15 residues. The ends were cut back, 5 bases at V and 4 bases at J, with 14 bases in the middle. The CDR3 DNA follows: TGTGCCAGCAGCCTGCTAAGACTCACCACCGGGGAGCTGTTTTTT. Protein product: CASSLLRLTTGELFF.

In its sample, this clone was seen many times. J is TRBJ2-5 and V is TRBV7-2; TRBD2 is a possible D gene (7 bases). This CDR3 contains 16 residues. The V gene lost 6 bases and the J gene lost 5 bases, with 22 bases spanning the gap. From germline, CDR1 is SGHTA and CDR2 FQGNSA. The chain's CDR3 is CASRARGAGGWETQYF. DNA for the CDR3: TGTGCCAGCAGGGCTCGGGGGGCCGGAGGATGGGAGACCCAGTACTTC.

This clone appeared many times. The V gene is TRBV10-3, the J gene TRBJ2-7; the match to TRBD2 covers 13 bases. The CDR3 sequence is 15 residues long. V trimming: 4 bases; J trimming: 1 base; junction bases outside the gene matches: 1. Germline CDR1 reads ENHRY; CDR2 reads SYGVKD. CDR3 residues: CAISGLAGGSYEQYF. Written as DNA, the CDR3 is TGTGCCATCAGTGGACTAGCGGGAGGATCCTACGAGCAGTACTTC.

This clone has ten or more counts. This rearrangement joins TRBV5-1 to TRBJ2-3; 12 nucleotides line up with TRBD2. CDR3 length equals 17 residues. With 3 bases clipped from V and 5 bases from J, the junction kept 10 bases outside the gene matches. The germline gives CDR1 SGHRS, CDR2 YFSETQ. The CDR3 DNA follows: TGCGCCAGCAGCTCCGCTAGCGGGGGGGCCGAGGGAGATACGCAGTATTTT. Its protein is CASSSASGGAEGDTQYF.

This clone appeared many times. This rearrangement joins TRBV5-4 to TRBJ2-2, with 14 bases fitting TRBD2. CDR1 SGHNT and CDR2 YYREEE come from the germline V gene (reference sequence). V lost 0 bases, J lost 4 bases, and 5 bases stayed unmatched. This CDR3 region has 18 residues. CDR3 DNA sequence: TGTGCCAGCAGCTTGGGACTAGCGGGAGGGCCGATCACCGGGGAGCTGTTTTTT. Amino acid sequence: CASSLGLAGGPITGELFF.

This clone showed up many times. The CDR3 loop is CASSFSNGRMNGELFF. The DNA of the CDR3 is TGTGCCAGCAGCTTTTCGAACGGGAGGATGAACGGGGAGCTGTTTTTT. The V call is TRBV11-3, the J call TRBJ2-2, with TRBD2 matching 7 bases. This CDR3 comprises 16 residues. CDR1 and CDR2 (germline): SGHNT, YENEEA. Trimming at V came to 3 bases and at J to 7 bases, leaving 11 bases not matched to a gene.

This clone has a count of ten or more. The chain employs TRBV7-9 and TRBJ1-5; 8 bases are a match to TRBD1. The CDR3 totals 16 residues. The ends lost 3 bases at V and 2 bases at J; junction bases unmatched: 6. CDR1 and CDR2 (germline): SEHNR, FQNEAQ (reference sequence). In DNA, the CDR3 is TGTGCCAGCAGCTTGGAGCCGGGACAGGGCAATCAGCCCCAGCATTTT. This codes for CASSLEPGQGNQPQHF.

This clone was seen at least ten times. The rearrangement uses TRBV5-5 and TRBJ2-1; a weak D match, TRBD1 (6 bases). Trimming removed 2 bases at V and 5 bases at J, with 11 bases between. CDR3 size: 14 residues. The V gene's germline CDR1 is SGHKS and CDR2 YYEKEE (reference sequence). This chain's CDR3 is CASSFTGTNNEQFF. CDR3 nucleotides: TGTGCCAGCAGCTTTACCGGGACAAACAATGAGCAGTTCTTC.

This clone was seen repeatedly, ten times or more. J is TRBJ2-7 and V is TRBV27; possibly TRBD1 for D (5 bases). Trimming pared 0 bases from V and 0 bases from J, leaving 12 bases between. Germline V gene sequence: CDR1 MNHEY, CDR2 SMNVEV (reference sequence). The CDR3 runs 16 residues. DNA for the CDR3: TGTGCCAGCAGTTTATCGGAAGGGGCTATCTCCTACGAGCAGTACTTC. This sequence encodes CASSLSEGAISYEQYF.

This clone has ten or more counts. This sequence joins TRBV28 and TRBJ1-1, with D tentatively TRBD1 (5 bases). Trimming shortened V by 5 bases and J by 3 bases, and 13 bases separated the two germline ends. The length of the CDR3 is 14 residues. Germline V CDR1 and CDR2: MDHEN, SYDVKM. This chain's CDR3 is CASSLRVSYTEAFF. CDR3 DNA: TGTGCCAGCAGTCTCAGGGTGTCGTACACTGAAGCTTTCTTT.

This clone came up a few times. The chain couples TRBV6-5 to TRBJ2-5, with TRBD1 as a possible D gene (5 bases). CDR1 and CDR2 (germline): MNHEY, SVGAGI. V lost 6 bases and J lost 11, with 16 bases in between. CDR3 length: 12 residues. The chain's CDR3 is CASSQKSGAQYF. The CDR3 DNA reads as TGTGCCAGCAGCCAGAAAAGTGGGGCGCAGTACTTC.

This clone was found many times. The CDR3 DNA sequence: TGTGCCAGCAGCTCCGGGACAGGGAGCCAAGAGACCCAGTACTTC. Translated, it gives CASSSGTGSQETQYF. The J gene is TRBJ2-5, the V gene TRBV11-2; the match to TRBD1 covers 9 bases. Unmatched junction bases numbered 4, after V lost 4 bases and J lost 1 base. The length of the CDR3 is 15 residues. The germline V gene encodes CDR1 SGHAT and CDR2 FQNNGV.

In this sample, this clone turned up many times. The J gene is TRBJ2-3, the V gene TRBV7-9, with 8 nucleotides matching TRBD1. The CDR3 is 16 residues long. The trim removed 5 bases at V and 3 bases at J, leaving 10 bases unmatched. CDR1 SEHNR and CDR2 FQNEAQ come from the germline V gene (reference sequence). The CDR3 DNA follows: TGTGCCAGCAGCCACCTGGACAGGGTGATGACAGATACGCAGTATTTT. It encodes CASSHLDRVMTDTQYF.

This clone was observed many times. The chain uses TRBV7-2 and TRBJ2-7; 12 bases line up with TRBD2. The CDR3 is made up of 15 amino acids. Germline trimming cut 2 bases from V and 7 bases from J; bases unmatched to any gene: 6. Germline CDR1 and CDR2: SGHTA and FQGNSA. Written as DNA, the CDR3 is TGTGCCAGCAGCTTAACTAGCGGGAGGACGGGAGAGCAGTACTTC. Amino acids: CASSLTSGRTGEQYF.

This clone has ten or more counts. This chain uses TRBV10-3 with TRBJ2-3, with TRBD2 matching over 9 bases. Per germline, CDR1 ENHRY and CDR2 SYGVKD. Germline trimming cut 6 bases from V and 3 bases from J; bases unmatched to any gene: 7. There are 15 residues in the CDR3. In DNA, the CDR3 is TGTGCCATCAGCTTAGCGGGGGAGCGGACAGATACGCAGTATTTT. It yields the protein CAISLAGERTDTQYF.

This clone was seen many times. The V call is TRBV5-1, the J call TRBJ2-2; D is perhaps TRBD2 (6 bases). The ends were cut back, 4 bases at V and 6 bases at J, with 16 bases in the middle. CDR3 length: 15 amino acids. Per the germline V gene, CDR1 is SGHRS and CDR2 is YFSETQ. CDR3 loop: CASSRDFSVAGELFF. The CDR3 bases are TGCGCCAGCAGCCGGGACTTCTCTGTAGCCGGGGAGCTGTTTTTT.

The sample holds many counts of this clone. The chain employs TRBV7-6 and TRBJ1-2; unclear D gene. CDR3 size: 13 residues. CDR1 SGHVS and CDR2 FNYEAQ come from the germline V gene. Between the trimmed V and J ends, which lost 5 bases and 4 bases, there was a span of 11 bases. CDR3 sequence: CASSQDSLYGYTF. CDR3 bases: TGTGCCAGCAGCCAAGACTCCCTCTATGGCTACACCTTC.

This clone was counted many times. The chain carries TRBV7-7 and TRBJ2-5; no clear D. This CDR3 is 16 amino acids long. The V gene lost 5 bases and the J gene lost 1 base, with 17 bases spanning the gap. In germline, CDR1 is SSHAT, CDR2 FNYEAQ (reference sequence). CDR3: CASSPLIKSLQETQYF. CDR3 DNA: TGTGCCAGCAGCCCACTCATTAAATCCCTCCAAGAGACCCAGTACTTC.

At least ten counts were recorded for this clone. This chain links TRBV25-1 with TRBJ1-2; no clear D gene. CDR1 is MGHDK and CDR2 is SYGVNS in the germline V gene. V was shortened by 6 bases and J by 4 bases, with 12 bases between the two germline ends. This CDR3 spans 13 amino acids. The CDR3 DNA follows: TGTGCCAGCAGGGGGTCCGCGGGCTATGGCTACACCTTC. Encoded protein: CASRGSAGYGYTF.

At least ten counts were recorded for this clone. CDR3 DNA sequence: TGTGCCAGCAGCTTAAACAGGGGTCGTGGCTACACCTTC. Its protein is CASSLNRGRGYTF. V is TRBV7-9 and J is TRBJ1-2; 7 positions match TRBD1. Germline V gene sequence: CDR1 SEHNR, CDR2 FQNEAQ (reference sequence). The CDR3 totals 13 residues. V dropped 2 bases and J dropped 7; count of bases not matched to a gene: 4.

This clone is labeled as medium-sized (0.01 to 0.1%). The V call is TRBV2, the J call TRBJ1-1; D remains ambiguous. Germline CDR1 and CDR2: SNHLY and FYNNEI. The CDR3 is made up of 16 amino acids. Trimming took 0 bases from V and 1 from J, leaving 12 bases between them. The CDR3 DNA reads TGTGCCAGCAGTGAAGCGGCGCCTAGGTGGAACACTGAAGCTTTCTTT. It is translated as CASSEAAPRWNTEAFF.

In this sample, this clone turned up many times. The chain is built from TRBV28 and TRBJ1-1; D not certain. The germline gives CDR1 MDHEN, CDR2 SYDVKM. This CDR3 contains 14 residues. V was shortened by 6 bases and J by 4 bases, with 15 bases between the two germline ends. This CDR3 reads CASRSHPLATEAFF. DNA of the CDR3: TGTGCCAGCAGGTCGCATCCATTAGCCACTGAAGCTTTCTTT.

The sample holds many counts of this clone. This rearrangement joins TRBV7-2 to TRBJ2-3; 8 bases match TRBD1. With 5 bases clipped from V and 6 bases from J, the junction kept 10 bases outside the gene matches. The CDR3 runs to 15 residues. Germline V lookup: CDR1 SGHTA, CDR2 FQGNSA. The CDR3 coding sequence is TGTGCCAGCAGCCCAGAAGGCAGGGGGCTGGATACGCAGTATTTT. Translation: CASSPEGRGLDTQYF.

This clone has just a few counts. The chain combines TRBV10-3 with TRBJ1-3, with 9 bases that match TRBD1. J was trimmed by 0 bases and V by 6 bases; bases with no gene match: 15. This CDR3 region has 19 residues. CDR1 ENHRY and CDR2 SYGVKD come from the germline V gene. The CDR3 nucleotides read TGTGCCATCAGCCCCCGGTGGACAGGGGAGGCCTACTCTGGAAACACCATATATTTT. Protein product: CAISPRWTGEAYSGNTIYF.